This is a list of T cell receptor beta chains from one sample in a study of T cell responses to AZD1222 COVID-19 vaccine. Method: immunoSEQ multiplex PCR; TCRdb's copy keeps in-frame clones and lacks some. The sample holds 150,000 to 180,000 clones, 87% seen once. The specimen comprised peripheral blood, sampled 28 days after the second AZD1222 dose. The receptors were sampled from an adult who received the AZD1222 COVID-19 vaccine. Each CDR3 is given with its conserved first and last residue. Each record gives: clone size, V gene, D gene, J gene, CDR3 DNA, CDR3 protein. D genes are given only for firm matches. Clone size, where shown, is once, few, many, or a class for clones that have expanded.

NA	TRBV12-3/TRBV12-4	NA	TRBJ1-5	TGTGCCAGCAGTTTAGGGGGCGGTCAGCCCCAGCATTTT	CASSLGGGQPQHF
NA	TRBV9	NA	TRBJ2-3	TGTGCCAGCAGCGTAGGTTCTAGCGTGATCACAGATACGCAGTATTTT	CASSVGSSVITDTQYF
NA	TRBV19	TRBD1	TRBJ1-3	TGTGCCAGTAGTACCGGGACAGGAGGAGTCTTGAACACCATATATTTT	CASSTGTGGVLNTIYF
NA	TRBV6-2/TRBV6-3	TRBD2	TRBJ2-7	TGTGCCAGCAGTTACACCCACCCGGGACTAGCGACTTCCTACGAGCAGTACTTC	CASSYTHPGLATSYEQYF
NA	TRBV6-6	NA	TRBJ1-5	TGTGCCAGCAGTTACCACCCAGGGGATCAGCCCCAGCATTTT	CASSYHPGDQPQHF
few	TRBV23-1	NA	TRBJ1-1	TGCGCCAGCAGTCAAAGCAGGGAAGCTTTCTTT	CASSQSREAFF
once	TRBV19	NA	TRBJ2-2	TGTGCCAGTAGTCCTGGGACCTCCACGAACACCGGGGAGCTGTTTTTT	CASSPGTSTNTGELFF
NA	TRBV7-8	TRBD1	TRBJ1-3	TGTGCCAGCAGCTTACGACAGGGGTCGCGGCAGGGGCAAGGAAACACCATATATTTT	CASSLRQGSRQGQGNTIYF
NA	TRBV14	TRBD2	TRBJ2-5	TGTGCCAGCAGCCTCACTTTAGCGGGAAGGGAGACCCAGTACTTC	CASSLTLAGRETQYF
NA	TRBV7-9	NA	TRBJ2-1	TGTGCCAGCAGCCAAATGAACAGGGCCCACAATGAGCAGTTCTTC	CASSQMNRAHNEQFF
few	TRBV7-8	TRBD2	TRBJ2-2	TGTGCCAGCAGCTTAGCGCCGACTAGCGGGAGGGCCAGGGACGGGGAGCTGTTTTTT	CASSLAPTSGRARDGELFF
NA	TRBV30	NA	TRBJ1-3	TGTGCCTGGAGGACTCGGGGGGCTCTCTCTGGAAACACCATATATTTT	CAWRTRGALSGNTIYF
NA	TRBV7-6	TRBD2	TRBJ2-5	TGTGCCAGCAGCTTAGACGGGAGGGGGGAAGAGACCCAGTACTTC	CASSLDGRGEETQYF
NA	TRBV3-1/TRBV3-2	NA	TRBJ1-3	TGTGCCAGCAGCCAGGGGGGGCTAAGCTCTGGAAACACCATATATTTT	CASSQGGLSSGNTIYF
NA	TRBV5-4	TRBD1	TRBJ2-5	TGTGCCAGCAGCTTGGCAAGACAGGGGGGGAGCGAGACCCAGTACTTC	CASSLARQGGSETQYF
NA	TRBV5-1	NA	TRBJ1-2	TGCGCCAGCTCCGACCCGGGGGTGGGCTATGGCTACACCTTC	CASSDPGVGYGYTF
NA	TRBV7-9	TRBD1	TRBJ2-3	TGTGCCAGCAGCCGACAGGGGGTCACAGATACGCAGTATTTT	CASSRQGVTDTQYF
once	TRBV28	NA	TRBJ1-3	TGTGCCAGCAGTTTGGGAAGGGTGAGGAACACCATATATTTT	CASSLGRVRNTIYF
NA	TRBV28	NA	TRBJ1-6	TGTGCCAGCACCCTTCCCGCAGATAATTCACCCCTCCACTTT	CASTLPADNSPLHF
once	TRBV28	TRBD1	TRBJ2-1	TGTGCCAGCAGTTCTCTGGGGACAGCTACCTACAATGAGCAGTTCTTC	CASSSLGTATYNEQFF
NA	TRBV24-1	TRBD1	TRBJ1-5	TGTGCCACCAGTGACCACAGCGACAGGGCCTCCAATCAGCCCCAGCATTTT	CATSDHSDRASNQPQHF
NA	TRBV9	TRBD1	TRBJ1-1	TGTGCCAGCAGCGTAGGACAGGGGGCGATGGCTTTCTTT	CASSVGQGAMAFF
NA	TRBV6-1	NA	TRBJ1-5	TGTGCCAGCAGTGTACTTACCAGGGCTAATAGCAATCAGCCCCAGCATTTT	CASSVLTRANSNQPQHF
NA	TRBV19	NA	TRBJ1-3	TGTGCCAGTAGTAGAACCGGAATCTCTGGAAACACCATATATTTT	CASSRTGISGNTIYF
many	TRBV6-1	NA	TRBJ1-5	TGTGCCAGCAGTGAGTCAGGGGGCAATCAGCCCCAGCATTTT	CASSESGGNQPQHF
NA	TRBV29-1	TRBD1	TRBJ2-5	TGCAGCGTAGCCCCCGGTGTACAGGGGGAGACCCAGTACTTC	CSVAPGVQGETQYF
NA	TRBV9	NA	TRBJ1-1	TGTGCCAGCAGCCTCCTGACACCGAACACTGAAGCTTTCTTT	CASSLLTPNTEAFF
NA	TRBV5-4	NA	TRBJ2-1	TGTGCCAGCAGCCCTACAGGGTCCGGCTACAATGAGCAGTTCTTC	CASSPTGSGYNEQFF
NA	TRBV19	NA	TRBJ1-5	TGTGCCAGTAGTATAGCAGGGAGTCATCAGCCCCAGCATTTT	CASSIAGSHQPQHF
once	TRBV3-1/TRBV3-2	NA	TRBJ2-7	TGTGCCAGCAGCCAAGCGAGGCTATACTACGAGCAGTACTTC	CASSQARLYYEQYF
NA	TRBV6-5	TRBD2	TRBJ2-1	TGTGCCAGCAGGATGGGGCGGGAGGGCTACAATGAGCAGTTCTTC	CASRMGREGYNEQFF
NA	TRBV7-2	NA	TRBJ2-2	TGTGCCAGCAGCTTAGCTCGCCGGGAGCTGTTTTTT	CASSLARRELFF
NA	TRBV29-1	NA	TRBJ2-7	TGCAGCGTTGAAGCTGCCAGGCTCCAAGGGCAGTACTTC	CSVEAARLQGQYF
NA	TRBV20-1	NA	TRBJ2-7	TGCAGTGCTAGCTCCTCTTACGAGCAGTACTTC	CSASSSYEQYF
NA	TRBV19	TRBD2	TRBJ2-1	TGTGCCAGTAGTTCGGGACTAGCGGGAGATCGTGAGCAGTTCTTC	CASSSGLAGDREQFF
NA	TRBV6-5	NA	TRBJ1-5	TGTGCCAGCAGGAGAACGGACGGGGCAAATACGCCCCAGCATTTT	CASRRTDGANTPQHF
NA	TRBV27	NA	TRBJ1-1	TGTGCCAGCAGGGTGGGGTTTATGAACACTGAAGCTTTCTTT	CASRVGFMNTEAFF
NA	TRBV6-5	TRBD1	TRBJ2-1	TGTGCCAGCAGAGGGACAGGCGTCTCCTACAATGAGCAGTTCTTC	CASRGTGVSYNEQFF
NA	TRBV18	NA	TRBJ1-5	TGTGCCAGCTCACCGGTGGGGGCAAGGAATCAGCCCCAGCATTTT	CASSPVGARNQPQHF
NA	TRBV4-1	NA	TRBJ2-3	TGCGCCAGCAGCCAAGAGGCCGGAGTTTCGGGGAGCAGGGATACGCAGTATTTT	CASSQEAGVSGSRDTQYF
NA	TRBV5-6	NA	TRBJ2-5	TGTGCCAGCAGCGGAACAGGGACAAAAGAGACCCAGTACTTC	CASSGTGTKETQYF
NA	TRBV7-7	TRBD2	TRBJ2-1	TGTGCTAGCAGCCCCTGGGTAGCGGGAGGGATTAGCTCCTACAATGAGCAGTTCTTC	CASSPWVAGGISSYNEQFF
NA	TRBV18	NA	TRBJ1-1	TGTGCCAGCTCACTTCCCGGGGTCAGGGCCGCTTTCTTT	CASSLPGVRAAFF
NA	TRBV30	NA	TRBJ1-2	TGTGCCTGGAGTGTCATAGGGGGTTCTGGCTACACCTTC	CAWSVIGGSGYTF
NA	TRBV5-6	TRBD2	TRBJ2-2	TGTGCCAGCAGCTTGGAACTAGCGGGTCCCGGGGAGCTGTTTTTT	CASSLELAGPGELFF
NA	TRBV15	TRBD2	TRBJ2-1	TGTGCCACCAGCAGAGAGCGGGGGACCCTCTACAATGAGCAGTTCTTC	CATSRERGTLYNEQFF
NA	TRBV13	NA	TRBJ2-7	TGTGCCAGCAGCTTAGATCCCTACGAGCAGTACTTC	CASSLDPYEQYF
NA	TRBV28	NA	TRBJ1-6	TGTGCCAGCAGCCGAGCTGGGGGTGGACCCCTCCACTTT	CASSRAGGGPLHF
NA	TRBV2	NA	TRBJ2-5	TGTGCCAGCAGTTCCTCGGAGACCCAGTACTTC	CASSSSETQYF
NA	TRBV7-2	NA	TRBJ1-1	TGTGCCAGCAGCCCTAGCCGGGGTAAGAACACTGAAGCTTTCTTT	CASSPSRGKNTEAFF